The sample holds one count of the clone carrying this T cell receptor beta chain. Its cognate antigen is unknown. This entry comes from a study of PD-1 blockade in classical Hodgkin lymphoma. Study-wide background: Treatment was intravenous nivolumab, 3 mg/kg every 2 weeks, until progression. Study-level points and caveats: Factors driving the repertoire differences, possibly disease activity or prior therapy, remain undefined. Healthy donors reportedly exceeded newly diagnosed patients in baseline TCR diversity.

Time point of the sample: cycle 4 day 1 (C4D1), after six to seven weeks of nivolumab. After autologous stem cell transplantation all patients relapsed, and prior brentuximab vedotin exposure differed between cohorts. Under best response, outcomes were complete response, partial response or progressive disease. Germline CDR1 reads SNHLY; CDR2 reads FYNNEI. Trimming cost V 8 bases and J 9 bases; bases outside gene matches: 7. This CDR3 is built from 15 residues. Sequenced by immunoSEQ multiplex PCR; TCRdb stores in-frame clones only, minus some. The profile covers more than 40,000 clones, with approximately 70% appearing a single time and about 2.7% taken by the ten largest.

J is TRBJ2-1 and V is TRBV2; 16 nucleotides match TRBD2. Material: peripheral blood mononuclear cells (PBMCs), obtained before the fourth cycle of nivolumab. The clonotype comes from a human donor with classical Hodgkin lymphoma. The CDR3 loop is CASRMGLAGGSEQFF. In DNA, the CDR3 is TGTGCCAGCCGTATGGGACTAGCGGGGGGGAGTGAGCAGTTCTTC.